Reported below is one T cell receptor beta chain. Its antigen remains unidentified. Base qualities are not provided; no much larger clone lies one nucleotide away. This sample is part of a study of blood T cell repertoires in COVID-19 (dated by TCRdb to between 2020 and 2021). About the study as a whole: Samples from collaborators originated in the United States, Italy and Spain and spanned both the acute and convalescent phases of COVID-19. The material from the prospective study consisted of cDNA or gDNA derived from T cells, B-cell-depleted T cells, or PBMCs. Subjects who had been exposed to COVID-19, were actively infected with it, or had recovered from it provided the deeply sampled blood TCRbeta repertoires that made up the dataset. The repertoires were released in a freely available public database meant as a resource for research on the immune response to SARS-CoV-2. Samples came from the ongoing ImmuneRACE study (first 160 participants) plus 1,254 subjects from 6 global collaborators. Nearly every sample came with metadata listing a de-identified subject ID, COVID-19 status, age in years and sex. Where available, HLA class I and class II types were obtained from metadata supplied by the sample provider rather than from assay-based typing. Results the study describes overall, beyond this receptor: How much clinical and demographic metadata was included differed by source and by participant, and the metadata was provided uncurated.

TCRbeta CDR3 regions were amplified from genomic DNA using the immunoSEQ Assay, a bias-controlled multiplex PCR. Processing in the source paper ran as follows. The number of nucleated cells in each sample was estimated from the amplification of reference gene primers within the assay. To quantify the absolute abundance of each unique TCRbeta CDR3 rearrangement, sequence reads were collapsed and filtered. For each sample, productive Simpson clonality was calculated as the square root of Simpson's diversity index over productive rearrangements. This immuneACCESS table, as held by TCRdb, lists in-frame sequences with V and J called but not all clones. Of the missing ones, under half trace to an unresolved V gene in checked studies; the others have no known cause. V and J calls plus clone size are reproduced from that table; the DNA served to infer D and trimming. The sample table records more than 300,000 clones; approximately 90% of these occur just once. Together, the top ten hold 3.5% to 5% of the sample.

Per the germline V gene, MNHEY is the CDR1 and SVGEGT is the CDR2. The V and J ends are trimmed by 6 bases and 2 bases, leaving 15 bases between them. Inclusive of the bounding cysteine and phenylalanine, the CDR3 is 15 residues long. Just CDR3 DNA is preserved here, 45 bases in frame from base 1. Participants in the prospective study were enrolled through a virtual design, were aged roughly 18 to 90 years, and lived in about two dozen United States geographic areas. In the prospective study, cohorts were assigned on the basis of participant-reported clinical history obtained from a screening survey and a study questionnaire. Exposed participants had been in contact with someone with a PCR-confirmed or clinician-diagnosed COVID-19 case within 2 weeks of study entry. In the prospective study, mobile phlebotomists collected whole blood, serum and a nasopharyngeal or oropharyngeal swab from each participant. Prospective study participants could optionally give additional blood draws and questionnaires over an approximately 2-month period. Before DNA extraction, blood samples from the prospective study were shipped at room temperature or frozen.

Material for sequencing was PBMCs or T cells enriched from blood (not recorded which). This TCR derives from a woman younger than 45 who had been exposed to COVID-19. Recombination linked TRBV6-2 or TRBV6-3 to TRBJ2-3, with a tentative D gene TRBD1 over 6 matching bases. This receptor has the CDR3 CASSSLAGDTDTQYF. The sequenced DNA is TGTGCCAGCAGCTCATTAGCAGGGGACACAGATACGCAGTATTTT.